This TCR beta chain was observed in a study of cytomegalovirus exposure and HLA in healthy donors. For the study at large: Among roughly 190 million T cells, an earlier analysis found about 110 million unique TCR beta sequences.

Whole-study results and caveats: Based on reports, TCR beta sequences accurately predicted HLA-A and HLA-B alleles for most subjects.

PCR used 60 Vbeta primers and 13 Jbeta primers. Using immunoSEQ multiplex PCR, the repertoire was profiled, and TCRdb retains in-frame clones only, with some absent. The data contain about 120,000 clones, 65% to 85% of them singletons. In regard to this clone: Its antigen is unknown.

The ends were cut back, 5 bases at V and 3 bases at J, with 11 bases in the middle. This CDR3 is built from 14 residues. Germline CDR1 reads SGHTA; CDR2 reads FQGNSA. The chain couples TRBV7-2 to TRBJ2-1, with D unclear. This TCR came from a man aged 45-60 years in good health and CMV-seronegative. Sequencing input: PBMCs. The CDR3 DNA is TGTGCCAGCAGCACCGGTCAGGACTACAATGAGCAGTTCTTC. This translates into CASSTGQDYNEQFF.